This TCR beta chain was identified in a study of Ad26.COV2.S vaccination and SARS-CoV-2 variants (dated by TCRdb to the early 2020s). The study in broad terms: Donors in the vaccine arm were drawn from COV1001, a multicentre, randomized, double-blind, placebo-controlled phase I-IIa trial testing Ad26.COV2.S in healthy adults. Participants in the trial were split at random into five groups of five each, receiving low-dose or high-dose Ad26.COV2.S once or twice, or else placebo on both occasions. Sequencing of the TCRbeta repertoire served to evaluate the specificity and breadth of SARS-CoV-2-reactive T cell receptors following Ad26.COV2.S vaccination. A total of roughly 30 samples were included in the TCR-sequenced set, comprising 19 Ad26.COV2.S vaccine recipients, 5 placebo recipients and 8 SARS-CoV-2 convalescent individuals. Throughout the experiments and outcome assessment, investigators stayed blinded to trial group allocation. Dosing of Ad26.COV2.S was intramuscular, at either 5x10^10 or 1x10^11 viral particles, delivered as one shot or as two shots spaced 56 days apart.

In regard to this clone: Its antigen is unknown. Base qualities are missing; no much larger clone stands one base away.

Sample treatment or condition, as interpreted from the label and publication: about 20 received Ad26.COV2.S at low or high dose, single or two shots; a few received placebo; per-sample allocation not given. Repertoires of vaccine and placebo recipients were sequenced from samples collected on day 63 after the first injection. Between 29 July and 7 August 2020, Cohort 1b enrolled 20 to 30 adults aged 18-55 years at one site in Boston, USA. Ad26.COV2.S was a replication-incompetent adenovirus type 26 vector expressing a prefusion-stabilized SARS-CoV-2 spike protein from the original Wuhan strain. Study-wide conclusions, independent of this receptor: According to the authors, total T cell responses may have been underestimated by the TCR breadth and depth analyses. Comparable non-spike TCR breadth was observed between vaccine and placebo recipients, consistent with only spike being contained in the vaccine. After vaccination, substantial breadth of spike-specific CD8+ and CD4+ T cell responses was reported. The study lacked the statistical power to compare responses across vaccine doses or regimens. Spike-specific TCR breadth was higher in Ad26.COV2.S recipients than in placebo recipients (P = 0.0014).

TCRbeta CDR3 regions were sequenced with the immunoSEQ Assay. After extraction, genomic DNA underwent amplification by bias-controlled multiplex PCR, followed by high-throughput sequencing. The authors processed their data as follows. To quantify the absolute abundance of each unique TCRbeta CDR3 region, sequences were collapsed and filtered. T cell fraction was estimated by normalizing TCRbeta template counts to usable DNA, with usable DNA measured through amplification of reference genes found in all nucleated cells. Repertoire TCRs were annotated as SARS-CoV-2-specific when V gene, CDR3 amino acid sequence and J gene were exactly matched to a known reactive TCR set. MIRA supplied the reference SARS-CoV-2 TCR set, which was filtered for enrichment in COVID-19-positive ImmuneCODE repertoires so that public or cross-reactive TCRs were removed. Drawing on the MIRA antigens, annotated TCRs were analysed further at the level of specific ORF or position within ORF. Breadth was defined as annotated unique rearrangements over total unique productive rearrangements; depth was the summed frequency of those rearrangements. Two-sided Wilcoxon rank-sum tests were applied when comparing TCR breadth between groups. TCRdb took this table from immuneACCESS and kept in-frame rearrangements with V and J called. Such tables lack part of the clones; where checked against another copy, unresolved V genes explain under half of the gap, and the rest is unexplained. That table supplies the V and J calls and clone size; D and trimming were determined from the DNA. Here the sample has 350,000 to 400,000 clones; approximately 90% occur a single time. The ten largest clones add up to 1.9% of the sample.

The CDR3, from cysteine to phenylalanine, totals 13 residues. Only the CDR3 DNA is retained, 39 bases long and in frame from the first base. CDR1 and CDR2 were assigned from the germline V gene as SGHVS and FNYEAQ. V is cut by 5 bases and J by 7 bases, and the space between the germline ends is 12 bases. This specimen consisted of peripheral blood, obtained in a trial of Ad26.COV2.S vaccine versus placebo. The sequence was collected from a person aged 18-60 years who received the Ad26.COV2.S COVID-19 vaccine or a placebo. The chain is encoded by TRBV7-6 joined to TRBJ2-1, with a weak D call of TRBD2 (6 bases match). The encoded CDR3 is CASSPAGYNEQFF. The bases read TGTGCCAGCAGCCCGGCGGGATATAATGAGCAGTTCTTC.